This entry describes one T cell receptor beta chain. This specimen belongs to a study of PD-L1 blockade in urothelial cancer. As for the study in general: Peripheral blood specimens exhibited a median yield of about 140,000 T cells.

The repertoire was sequenced with immunoSEQ multiplex PCR; TCRdb's copy has only in-frame clones and lacks some. The sample carries 40,000 to 60,000 clones, approximately 79% recorded once. Documented time point: pretreatment peripheral blood. Each individual provided 1 to 8 samples (taken pretreatment and on-treatment). Germline V CDR1 and CDR2: SGHNT, YYREEE (reference sequence). Trimming stripped 3 bases from V and 8 bases from J, with 21 bases between. The CDR3 length is 16 residues. The sample here was PBMCs, taken around atezolizumab (anti-PD-L1) treatment. This receptor was identified in a man aged 70-80 years with urothelial cancer. The chain employs TRBV5-4 and TRBJ2-1; D is perhaps TRBD1 (5 bases). In nucleotides, the CDR3 is TGTGCCAGCAGCTCATTGGGGCCAATAGGTCGGGATGAGCAGTTCTTC. It specifies CASSSLGPIGRDEQFF. The whole variable domain, remainder taken from reference TRBV5-4 and TRBJ2-1, is ETGVTQSPTHLIKTRGQQVTLRCSSQSGHNTVSWYQQALGQGPQFIFQYYREEENGRGNFPPRFSGLQFPNYSSELNVNALELDDSALYLCASSSLGPIGRDEQFFGPGTRLTVL.